The 14 T cell receptor beta chains below come from one sample, sequenced in a study of cytomegalovirus exposure and HLA in healthy donors. PCR was performed using 60 Vbeta and 13 Jbeta primers. Assay: immunoSEQ multiplex PCR; the TCRdb copy retains only in-frame clones and omits some. The data contain about 140,000 clones, roughly 77% of them singletons. Sequenced: PBMCs. All receptors derive from a man aged 40-49 years in good health and CMV-seronegative.

The chain has TRBV5-1 and TRBJ2-5, with 11 bases lining up with TRBD2. The CDR3 contains 15 residues. Looked up from germline, CDR1 is SGHRS and CDR2 is YFSETQ. V dropped 4 bases and J dropped 2; count of bases not matched to a gene: 4. The CDR3: CASSPGTSGQETQYF. CDR3 sequence (DNA): TGCGCCAGCAGCCCCGGGACTAGCGGACAAGAGACCCAGTACTTC.

CDR3 nucleotides: TGCGCCAGCAGCTCCGATAGCGGGGGGGCAAGAGAGCAGTACTTC. It yields the protein CASSSDSGGAREQYF. The chain is built from TRBV5-1 and TRBJ2-7, with 11 bases that match TRBD2. Germline CDR1 SGHRS, CDR2 YFSETQ. V trimming: 3 bases; J trimming: 7 bases; junction bases outside the gene matches: 9. This CDR3 is built from 15 residues. The complete variable domain, with remaining parts taken from reference TRBV5-1 and TRBJ2-7, reads KAGVTQTPRYLIKTRGQQVTLSCSPISGHRSVSWYQQTPGQGLQFLFEYFSETQRNKGNFPGRFSGRQFSNSRSEMNVSTLELGDSALYLCASSSDSGGAREQYFGPGTRLTVT.

This clone has a single count. V usage is TRBV4-3 and J usage is TRBJ2-2; D is perhaps TRBD1 (6 bases). Germline V gene sequence: CDR1 LGHNA, CDR2 YSLEER. The CDR3 has 15 amino acids. The V end lost 3 bases, the J end lost 3 bases, and 11 bases lay between the germline ends. DNA of the CDR3: TGCGCCAGCAGCCAGTGGACAGCGGACACCGGGGAGCTGTTTTTT. Amino acid sequence: CASSQWTADTGELFF.

This sequence joins TRBV6-6 and TRBJ2-7, with D possibly TRBD2 on 7 matching bases. The CDR3 has 15 residues. The germline V gene encodes CDR1 MNHNY and CDR2 SVGAGI (reference sequence). V dropped 7 bases and J dropped 5 bases, with 21 bases sitting between them. CDR3 DNA: TGTGCCAGCACCACTGAGGGGGGGAGGTCCGACGAGCAGTACTTC. Translating gives CASTTEGGRSDEQYF.

This chain links TRBV19 with TRBJ2-7; D may be TRBD1 (6 bases). The CDR3 covers 15 residues. Trimming left V 5 bases short and J 2 bases short, with 16 bases between. Germline V gives CDR1 LNHDA, CDR2 SQIVND (reference sequence). CDR3 sequence (DNA): TGTGCCAGTAGTCCTACCGTTCAGGGGCCCTACGAGCAGTACTTC. Translated: CASSPTVQGPYEQYF.

This rearrangement joins TRBV6-1 to TRBJ1-4; no firm D call. The germline V gene encodes CDR1 MNHNS and CDR2 SASEGT. The CDR3 has 14 residues. The V end was cut by 4 bases, the J end by 0 bases, with 6 bases between. The DNA for the CDR3 is TGTGCCAGCAGTGTACAGTCAACTAATGAAAAACTGTTTTTT. This sequence encodes CASSVQSTNEKLFF.

The rearrangement uses TRBV2 and TRBJ1-2; TRBD1 matches at 8 bases. CDR1 SNHLY and CDR2 FYNNEI come from the germline V gene. The CDR3 runs to 14 residues. The V gene end was trimmed by 7 bases and the J gene end by 4 bases; junction bases not matched to a gene: 8. The CDR3 loop is CASNQDRGTYGYTF. The CDR3 DNA follows: TGTGCCAGCAACCAAGACAGGGGAACCTATGGCTACACCTTC.

The rearrangement links TRBV19 to TRBJ2-7; D is perhaps TRBD1 (7 bases). The germline V gene has CDR1 LNHDA and CDR2 SQIVND (reference sequence). The CDR3 is 15 amino acids. Trimming removed 5 bases at V and 0 bases at J, with 14 bases between. CDR3 region: CASSQGGPRSYEQYF. For the CDR3, the DNA is TGTGCCAGTAGTCAGGGGGGACCCCGCTCCTACGAGCAGTACTTC.

The CDR3 region is CAWSLSALRVFF. The CDR3 bases are TGTGCCTGGAGTCTTTCTGCTTTGAGGGTGTTTTTT. The rearrangement uses TRBV30 and TRBJ2-2, with a possible D match to TRBD2 (5 bases). Trimming removed 2 bases from V and 15 bases from J, with 16 bases in between. Per the germline V gene, CDR1 is GTSNPN and CDR2 is SVGIG (reference sequence). CDR3 length: 12 amino acids.

The chain joins TRBV20-1 to TRBJ1-2; D not certain. V was cut by 3 bases and J by 4 bases, with 6 bases left in between. The CDR3 contains 11 residues. The germline CDR1 and CDR2 sequences are DFQATT and SNEGSKA (reference sequence). The CDR3 here is CSASGVYGYTF. The CDR3 DNA sequence: TGCAGTGCTAGTGGAGTCTATGGCTACACCTTC.

The J gene is TRBJ2-7, the V gene TRBV11-2, with a weak D call TRBD1 (6 bases). Trimming removed 5 bases from V and 4 bases from J, with 12 bases in between. The CDR3 extends over 13 amino acids. The germline gives CDR1 SGHAT, CDR2 FQNNGV. Here the CDR3 reads CASSQITGYEQYF. In DNA, the CDR3 is TGTGCCAGCAGCCAGATAACAGGGTACGAGCAGTACTTC.

This chain joins TRBV2 and TRBJ2-5, with TRBD2 identical over 11 bases. V dropped 4 bases and J dropped 10; count of bases not matched to a gene: 8. Germline V gene lookup returns CDR1 SNHLY and CDR2 FYNNEI. This CDR3 region has 14 residues. The DNA of the CDR3 is TGTGCCAGCAGTGGTAGCGGGGGGGGCGTGAACCAGTACTTC. This gives the protein CASSGSGGGVNQYF. The variable domain in full, completed from reference TRBV2 and TRBJ2-5, reads EPEVTQTPSHQVTQMGQEVILRCVPISNHLYFYWYRQILGQKVEFLVSFYNNEISEKSEIFDDQFSVERPDGSNFTLKIRSTKLEDSAMYFCASSGSGGGVNQYFGPGTRLLVL.

The chain has TRBV11-2 and TRBJ2-2; a possible D gene is TRBD1 (8 bases). V was cut by 5 bases and J by 4 bases, with 11 bases left in between. In germline, CDR1 is SGHAT, CDR2 FQNNGV. This CDR3 spans 14 amino acids. CDR3 loop: CASSHRGGTGELFF. In DNA form, the CDR3 reads TGTGCCAGCAGCCACAGGGGGGGCACCGGGGAGCTGTTTTTT.

The rearrangement links TRBV5-4 to TRBJ1-4, with D perhaps matching TRBD1 (5 bases). Germline-derived CDR1 and CDR2 are SGHNT and YYREEE (reference sequence). V lost 0 bases and J 4 bases, leaving 7 bases between the germline ends. The CDR3 sequence is 14 residues long. The CDR3 nucleotides are TGTGCCAGCAGCTTGGGACAGAATAATGAAAAACTGTTTTTT. Translated: CASSLGQNNEKLFF.